These T cell receptor beta chains were read from a single sample in a study of T cells after yellow fever vaccination. TCRdb reanalysed the 5' RACE reads using MiXCR and keeps one entry per CDR3 protein. The table has 310,000 or so distinct CDR3 sequences, more than 3% seen once. The specimen comprised PBMCs, sampled on the day of the yellow fever booster vaccination. All receptors come from a young man who received the YFV17D yellow fever vaccine. CDR3s include the opening cysteine and the closing phenylalanine or tryptophan. The order of the fields is clone size, V gene, J gene, D gene, CDR3 DNA, CDR3 protein. A D gene is named only where the DNA matches it firmly. Where a row states a size, it is once, few, many or the class of an expanded clone; other rows omit it.

abundance: many; v_gene: TRBV18; j_gene: TRBJ1-5; d_gene: NA; CDR3nt: TGTGCCAGCTCACCTCAGCGGGTAGACCAGCCCCAGCATTTT; CDR3aa: CASSPQRVDQPQHF
abundance: NA; v_gene: TRBV4-3; j_gene: TRBJ2-3; d_gene: TRBD2; CDR3nt: TGCGCCAGCAGCCAGAAACTAGCGGGGTACACAGATACGCAGTATTTT; CDR3aa: CASSQKLAGYTDTQYF
abundance: many; v_gene: TRBV7-2; j_gene: TRBJ2-7; d_gene: NA; CDR3nt: TGTGCCAGCAGCCTCGGCTCCTACGAGCAGTACTTC; CDR3aa: CASSLGSYEQYF
abundance: many; v_gene: TRBV5-1; j_gene: TRBJ2-6; d_gene: TRBD1; CDR3nt: TGCGCCAGCAGCTTAGCAGACAGGGAAGCTCCTGGGGCCAACGTCCTGACTTTC; CDR3aa: CASSLADREAPGANVLTF
abundance: many; v_gene: TRBV15; j_gene: TRBJ2-5; d_gene: TRBD1; CDR3nt: TGTGCCACCGGGGGACAGAACCAAGAGACCCAGTACTTC; CDR3aa: CATGGQNQETQYF
abundance: NA; v_gene: TRBV6-6; j_gene: TRBJ1-6; d_gene: NA; CDR3nt: TGTGCCAGCAGTTACGGTCGTAATAATTCACCCCTCCACTTT; CDR3aa: CASSYGRNNSPLHF
abundance: many; v_gene: TRBV6-5; j_gene: TRBJ1-1; d_gene: TRBD1; CDR3nt: TGTGCCAGCAGTAACAGGGGGGACACTGAAGCTTTCTTT; CDR3aa: CASSNRGDTEAFF
abundance: many; v_gene: TRBV6-6; j_gene: TRBJ2-3; d_gene: NA; CDR3nt: TGTGCCAGCAGCCCACTCCGGACAGCCACTATCACAGATACGCAGTATTTT; CDR3aa: CASSPLRTATITDTQYF
abundance: few; v_gene: TRBV20-1; j_gene: TRBJ1-1; d_gene: NA; CDR3nt: TGCAGTGCTGGTAGACGTATGAACACTGAAGCTTTCTTT; CDR3aa: CSAGRRMNTEAFF
abundance: few; v_gene: TRBV7-2; j_gene: TRBJ2-5; d_gene: TRBD2; CDR3nt: TGTGCCAGCAGCTACAGACTAGCGGGGTTGATGGAGACCCAGTACTTC; CDR3aa: CASSYRLAGLMETQYF
abundance: many; v_gene: TRBV7-3; j_gene: TRBJ2-2; d_gene: TRBD1; CDR3nt: TGTGCCAGCAGCTTACACCCGAACTACAGGGGGAACACCGGGGAGCTGTTTTTT; CDR3aa: CASSLHPNYRGNTGELFF
abundance: few; v_gene: TRBV6-6; j_gene: TRBJ2-3; d_gene: NA; CDR3nt: TGTGCCAGCAGTACGGTTACGGCAGATACGCAGTATTTT; CDR3aa: CASSTVTADTQYF
abundance: NA; v_gene: TRBV13; j_gene: TRBJ2-7; d_gene: NA; CDR3nt: TGTGCCAGCAGCTTGTCGGGGATTGCCTACGAGCAGTACTTC; CDR3aa: CASSLSGIAYEQYF
abundance: few; v_gene: TRBV6-5; j_gene: TRBJ2-7; d_gene: TRBD1; CDR3nt: TGTGCCAGCAGTACAGGGGGTCGGCGCTACGAGCAGTACTTC; CDR3aa: CASSTGGRRYEQYF
abundance: NA; v_gene: TRBV10-3; j_gene: TRBJ2-5; d_gene: NA; CDR3nt: TGTGCCATCAGTGACCCCGACAGCTTTCAAGAGACCCAGTACTTC; CDR3aa: CAISDPDSFQETQYF
abundance: many; v_gene: TRBV5-1; j_gene: TRBJ2-1; d_gene: TRBD2; CDR3nt: TGCGCCAGCAGCTTGGCCCTCGCGGGGGGGTACAATGAGCAGTTCTTC; CDR3aa: CASSLALAGGYNEQFF
abundance: NA; v_gene: TRBV7-3; j_gene: TRBJ2-1; d_gene: TRBD2; CDR3nt: TGTGCCAGCAGCATAGGACTAGCGGGGGAGGGCTCCTACAATGAGCAGTTCTTC; CDR3aa: CASSIGLAGEGSYNEQFF
abundance: many; v_gene: TRBV18; j_gene: TRBJ1-1; d_gene: TRBD1; CDR3nt: TGTGCCAGCTCACCCCAGATGACAGGGGACACTGAAGCTTTCTTT; CDR3aa: CASSPQMTGDTEAFF
abundance: NA; v_gene: TRBV19; j_gene: TRBJ1-2; d_gene: NA; CDR3nt: TGTGCCAGTAGCCTCGCGGCGGGCAGGAATGGCTACACCTTC; CDR3aa: CASSLAAGRNGYTF
abundance: NA; v_gene: TRBV20-1; j_gene: TRBJ1-6; d_gene: NA; CDR3nt: TGCAGTGCCTCGGATGTATCCTATAATTCACCCCTCCACTTT; CDR3aa: CSASDVSYNSPLHF
abundance: many; v_gene: TRBV7-2; j_gene: TRBJ1-4; d_gene: TRBD1; CDR3nt: TGTGCCAGCAGCTATCAAACTGGGACAGGACAAGAAAAACTGTTTTTT; CDR3aa: CASSYQTGTGQEKLFF
abundance: many; v_gene: TRBV7-9; j_gene: TRBJ2-3; d_gene: NA; CDR3nt: TGTGCCAGCAGCTTATACGGACCAACTGCCACAGATACGCAGTATTTT; CDR3aa: CASSLYGPTATDTQYF
abundance: many; v_gene: TRBV6-5; j_gene: TRBJ2-6; d_gene: NA; CDR3nt: TGTGCCAGCAGTTACAGCCCCACGGTTTTGAGGGTGTTGGGGGCCAACGTCCTGACTTTC; CDR3aa: CASSYSPTVLRVLGANVLTF
abundance: NA; v_gene: TRBV3-1; j_gene: TRBJ1-5; d_gene: NA; CDR3nt: TGTGCCAGCAGCCAGGGGATCAGCAATCAGCCCCAGCATTTT; CDR3aa: CASSQGISNQPQHF
abundance: few; v_gene: TRBV4-3; j_gene: TRBJ1-6; d_gene: NA; CDR3nt: TGCGCCAGCAGCCAGGACACCCCCCTGGCCCTCCACTTT; CDR3aa: CASSQDTPLALHF
abundance: many; v_gene: TRBV5-1; j_gene: TRBJ1-1; d_gene: NA; CDR3nt: TGCGCCAGCAGCTTAAGGCGAACTGGGAACACTGAAGCTTTCTTT; CDR3aa: CASSLRRTGNTEAFF
abundance: NA; v_gene: TRBV20-1; j_gene: TRBJ2-3; d_gene: TRBD2; CDR3nt: TGCAGTGCTCACCGGACTAGTGGGAGCCCAGATACGCAGTATTTT; CDR3aa: CSAHRTSGSPDTQYF
abundance: few; v_gene: TRBV5-1; j_gene: TRBJ2-5; d_gene: NA; CDR3nt: TGCGCCAGCAGCTTATGGGCCTCACAAGAGACCCAGTACTTC; CDR3aa: CASSLWASQETQYF
abundance: many; v_gene: TRBV5-1; j_gene: TRBJ2-1; d_gene: TRBD1; CDR3nt: TGCGCCAGCAGCTTGGATTTACCGGGACAGGGAAATGAGCAGTTCTTC; CDR3aa: CASSLDLPGQGNEQFF
abundance: few; v_gene: TRBV5-1; j_gene: TRBJ1-1; d_gene: NA; CDR3nt: TGCGCCAGCAGCTTGCAGGGCCCCCGGAACACTGAAGCTTTCTTT; CDR3aa: CASSLQGPRNTEAFF
abundance: few; v_gene: TRBV5-1; j_gene: TRBJ2-5; d_gene: TRBD2; CDR3nt: TGCGCCAGCAGCACCGCCGGGACTAGCGAAGAGACCCAGTACTTC; CDR3aa: CASSTAGTSEETQYF
abundance: many; v_gene: TRBV7-9; j_gene: TRBJ2-1; d_gene: TRBD1; CDR3nt: TGTGCCAGCAGCTCCCCACAGGGGGCAGAAGAGCAGTTCTTC; CDR3aa: CASSSPQGAEEQFF
abundance: many; v_gene: TRBV4-1; j_gene: TRBJ2-3; d_gene: TRBD2; CDR3nt: TGCGCCAGCAGCCAAGTAGCGGGGGCGACCGGAGATACGCAGTATTTT; CDR3aa: CASSQVAGATGDTQYF
abundance: NA; v_gene: TRBV20-1; j_gene: TRBJ2-5; d_gene: TRBD2; CDR3nt: TGCAGTGCTAGACACGCGCGGGGGGCCCAAGAGACCCAGTACTTC; CDR3aa: CSARHARGAQETQYF
abundance: NA; v_gene: TRBV6-2/TRBV6-3; j_gene: TRBJ2-7; d_gene: NA; CDR3nt: TGTGCCAGCACCGATAGGGGGGGCCCCCCCTACGAGCAGTACTTC; CDR3aa: CASTDRGGPPYEQYF
abundance: NA; v_gene: TRBV18; j_gene: TRBJ2-2; d_gene: NA; CDR3nt: TGTGCCAGCTCACCAGACAGTAGTCGAGTCGGGGAGCTGTTTTTT; CDR3aa: CASSPDSSRVGELFF
abundance: many; v_gene: TRBV29-1; j_gene: TRBJ2-5; d_gene: NA; CDR3nt: TGCAGCGTTGCGGTCAGGGATGGAGAGACCCAGTACTTC; CDR3aa: CSVAVRDGETQYF
abundance: NA; v_gene: TRBV19; j_gene: TRBJ1-1; d_gene: NA; CDR3nt: TGTGCCAGTAGTATAGTGGTCCAGAACACTGAAGCTTTCTTT; CDR3aa: CASSIVVQNTEAFF
abundance: few; v_gene: TRBV7-9; j_gene: TRBJ1-1; d_gene: NA; CDR3nt: TGTGCCAGCAGCTTACGGGGCGGGATTGAAGGCACTGAAGCTTTCTTT; CDR3aa: CASSLRGGIEGTEAFF
abundance: NA; v_gene: TRBV30; j_gene: TRBJ1-2; d_gene: TRBD1; CDR3nt: TGTGCCTCCGAGCCGGGACAGGGAGACTACACCTTC; CDR3aa: CASEPGQGDYTF
abundance: many; v_gene: TRBV5-1; j_gene: TRBJ2-7; d_gene: NA; CDR3nt: TGCGCCAGCAGCTTGGTCGACATATCCTACGAGCAGTACTTC; CDR3aa: CASSLVDISYEQYF
abundance: many; v_gene: TRBV11-2; j_gene: TRBJ2-3; d_gene: TRBD2; CDR3nt: TGTGCCAGCAGCTTAGATGGGCTAGCGGGGGGTACAGATACGCAGTATTTT; CDR3aa: CASSLDGLAGGTDTQYF
abundance: many; v_gene: TRBV6-6; j_gene: TRBJ1-1; d_gene: NA; CDR3nt: TGTGCCAGCAGGAAGGACAGTCCTCTGATGAACACTGAAGCTTTCTTT; CDR3aa: CASRKDSPLMNTEAFF
abundance: NA; v_gene: TRBV7-6; j_gene: TRBJ1-2; d_gene: NA; CDR3nt: TGTGCCAGCAGCCCCGGGGAGGACTATGGCTTCACCTTC; CDR3aa: CASSPGEDYGFTF
abundance: many; v_gene: TRBV7-9; j_gene: TRBJ2-5; d_gene: NA; CDR3nt: TGTGCCAGCAGCGCGGTCCAAGAGACCCAGTACTTC; CDR3aa: CASSAVQETQYF
abundance: NA; v_gene: TRBV9; j_gene: TRBJ1-2; d_gene: NA; CDR3nt: TGTGCCAGCAGCGCTGGACAGCATAACTATGGCTACACCTTC; CDR3aa: CASSAGQHNYGYTF
abundance: NA; v_gene: TRBV5-6; j_gene: TRBJ2-1; d_gene: NA; CDR3nt: TGTGCCAGCAGCTTCACATACAATGAGCAGTTCTTC; CDR3aa: CASSFTYNEQFF
abundance: many; v_gene: TRBV5-1; j_gene: TRBJ2-1; d_gene: NA; CDR3nt: NA; CDR3aa: CASSFVGLGSRFF
abundance: many; v_gene: TRBV7-9; j_gene: TRBJ2-5; d_gene: TRBD1; CDR3nt: TGTGCCAGCAGCACAGGGACAGGGGGAGAAGAGACCCAGTACTTC; CDR3aa: CASSTGTGGEETQYF
abundance: NA; v_gene: TRBV5-4; j_gene: TRBJ2-1; d_gene: TRBD2; CDR3nt: TGTGCCAGCAGCGGGTCAACTAGCGGGGGGCGGAATGAGCAGTTCTTC; CDR3aa: CASSGSTSGGRNEQFF
abundance: many; v_gene: TRBV30; j_gene: TRBJ2-7; d_gene: NA; CDR3nt: TGTGCCTTCGCGGGACAGCCCTACGAGCAGTACTTC; CDR3aa: CAFAGQPYEQYF
abundance: many; v_gene: TRBV4-1; j_gene: TRBJ2-3; d_gene: NA; CDR3nt: TGCGCCAGCAGCCAAGACCCCCACGGTACAGATACGCAGTATTTT; CDR3aa: CASSQDPHGTDTQYF
abundance: many; v_gene: TRBV20-1; j_gene: TRBJ1-1; d_gene: TRBD1; CDR3nt: TGCAGTGCTGCGGACAGGGTTAGAAACACTGAAGCTTTCTTT; CDR3aa: CSAADRVRNTEAFF
abundance: NA; v_gene: TRBV10-3; j_gene: TRBJ1-1; d_gene: NA; CDR3nt: TGTGCCATCAGTGAGTCAGCCCGACAGATGACCACTGAAGCTTTCTTT; CDR3aa: CAISESARQMTTEAFF